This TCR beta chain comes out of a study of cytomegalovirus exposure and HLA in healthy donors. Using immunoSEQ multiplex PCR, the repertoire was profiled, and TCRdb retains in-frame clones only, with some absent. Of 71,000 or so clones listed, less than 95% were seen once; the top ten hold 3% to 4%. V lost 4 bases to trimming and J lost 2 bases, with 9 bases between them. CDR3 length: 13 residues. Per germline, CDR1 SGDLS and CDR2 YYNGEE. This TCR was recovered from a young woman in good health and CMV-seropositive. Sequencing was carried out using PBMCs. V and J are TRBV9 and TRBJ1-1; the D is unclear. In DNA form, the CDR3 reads TGTGCCAGCAGCCTTCAGACTAACACTGAAGCTTTCTTT. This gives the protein CASSLQTNTEAFF.